Listed here are 31 T cell receptor beta chains from one sample, sequenced in a study of T cells in Graves' hyperthyroidism and ophthalmopathy. Amplification of TCR beta CDR3 regions used RNA as the template. HTBI primers were the set used in a first-round RT-PCR of the TCR CDR3. TCRdb ran MiXCR on the multiplex PCR reads and lists one entry per CDR3 protein. This sample carries 100,000 to 140,000 distinct CDR3 sequences, 15% to 20% of them seen once, and the ten largest clones take 42%. Sequenced material: blood. The receptor source for this set is a woman in her fifties or sixties with Graves' hyperthyroidism.

The chain carries TRBV28 and TRBJ1-2; TRBD1 is a possible D gene (5 bases). Trimming removed 5 bases from V and 5 bases from J, with 6 bases in between. This CDR3 is built from 11 residues. The germline gives CDR1 MDHEN, CDR2 SYDVKM. The CDR3 DNA reads TGTGCCAGCAGTGCAGGGTATGGCTACACCTTC. It is translated as CASSAGYGYTF.

This clonotype was seen at least ten times. The rearrangement joins TRBV29-1 to TRBJ2-7; a weak D match, TRBD2 (5 bases). Germline V lookup: CDR1 SQVTM, CDR2 ANQGSEA. The germline V and J ends were trimmed by 3 bases and 3 bases, with 18 bases remaining between them. The CDR3 is 15 residues long. The CDR3 loop is CSVDSGSTEGYEQYV. The CDR3 DNA follows: TGCAGCGTTGACTCAGGTTCGACCGAGGGCTACGAGCAGTACGTC.

This clonotype has at least ten counts. This chain joins TRBV2 and TRBJ2-1, with a tentative D call TRBD1 (5 bases). The CDR3 extends over 16 amino acids. The V gene's germline CDR1 is SNHLY and CDR2 FYNNEI. V lost 4 bases to trimming and J lost 4 bases, with 17 bases between them. The CDR3 nucleotides are TGTGCCAGCAGTGTGGGGCTAATGGACCTATACAATGAGCAGTTCTTC. It translates to CASSVGLMDLYNEQFF.

In this sample, this clonotype turned up many times. The chain has TRBV5-1 and TRBJ2-1; D perhaps matches TRBD2 (5 bases). V lost 4 bases and J lost 4, with 15 bases in between. CDR1 SGHRS and CDR2 YFSETQ come from the germline V gene. CDR3 length equals 15 residues. The CDR3 sequence is CASSPMITSYNEQFF. In nucleotides, the CDR3 is TGCGCCAGCAGCCCTATGATTACTAGTTACAATGAGCAGTTCTTC.

This clonotype was seen repeatedly, ten times or more. The genes are TRBV28 and TRBJ2-5, with D possibly being TRBD1 or TRBD2 (5 bases each). The ends were cut back, 6 bases at V and 5 bases at J, with 7 bases in the middle. The CDR3 has 11 amino acids. Germline V gene sequence: CDR1 MDHEN, CDR2 SYDVKM. CDR3 loop: CASRGEETQYF. The CDR3 DNA sequence: TGTGCCAGCAGGGGGGAGGAGACCCAGTACTTC.

At least ten counts were recorded for this clonotype. V is TRBV5-4 and J is TRBJ2-3, with a tentative D call TRBD1 (8 bases). Germline V gives CDR1 SGHNT, CDR2 YYREEE (reference sequence). With 4 bases removed from V and 1 base from J, the gap between germline ends came to 16 bases. The CDR3 is 16 residues long. CDR3 sequence: CASSPGGRGRTDTQYF. Here the CDR3 DNA reads TGTGCCAGCAGCCCGGGGGGCAGGGGGCGCACAGATACGCAGTATTTT.

The J gene is TRBJ1-1, the V gene TRBV9; D is unresolved. Germline V CDR1 and CDR2: SGDLS, YYNGEE. The CDR3 consists of 13 residues. V lost 1 base and J 4 bases, leaving 8 bases between the germline ends. CDR3 in amino acids: CASSVSGSTEAFF. The CDR3 DNA follows: TGTGCCAGCAGCGTATCTGGGAGCACTGAAGCTTTCTTT.

At least ten counts were recorded for this clonotype. This chain connects TRBV28 to TRBJ2-7, with D tentatively TRBD1 (6 bases). CDR3 length equals 13 residues. The V end lost 6 bases, the J end lost 4 bases, and 13 bases lay between the germline ends. Germline loops: CDR1 MDHEN, CDR2 SYDVKM. This CDR3 reads CASSLDSAYEQYF. The DNA of the CDR3 is TGTGCCAGCAGCCTGGACAGCGCTTACGAGCAGTACTTC.

This clonotype occurred many times. The CDR3 DNA reads as TGTGCCAGCAGTTTGCCTGGACCGGGGGAAGCTTTCTTT. Its protein product is CASSLPGPGEAFF. The rearrangement uses TRBV28 and TRBJ1-1; the D is unclear. Germline CDR1 MDHEN, CDR2 SYDVKM. The V end lost 3 bases, the J end lost 8 bases, and 13 bases lay between the germline ends. The CDR3 has 13 amino acids.

This clonotype was seen at least ten times. This chain connects TRBV5-6 to TRBJ1-4; D gene ambiguous. The CDR3 has 15 residues. The germline gives CDR1 SGHDT, CDR2 YYEEEE. The V gene lost 6 bases and the J gene lost 8 bases, with 20 bases spanning the gap. CDR3 loop: CASTLGRQPSEKLFF. CDR3 nucleotide sequence: TGTGCCAGCACCCTTGGTCGTCAGCCCTCGGAAAAACTGTTTTTT.

This clonotype has a handful of counts. CDR3 coding DNA: TGCAGTGCTAGAGTGGAGGGCAGGGCCTGGGAAAAACTGTTTTTT. It specifies CSARVEGRAWEKLFF. The J gene is TRBJ1-4, the V gene TRBV20-1, with D tentatively TRBD1 (5 bases). Looked up from germline, CDR1 is DFQATT and CDR2 is SNEGSKA (reference sequence). The CDR3 is 15 residues long. Trimming stripped 1 base from V and 8 bases from J, with 17 bases between.

This clonotype was picked up many times. V usage is TRBV28 and J usage is TRBJ1-1; possible D gene TRBD1, 6 bases. Germline V gives CDR1 MDHEN, CDR2 SYDVKM. The CDR3 contains 14 residues. V lost 8 bases, J lost 5 bases, and 18 bases lay in between. CDR3 bases: TGTGCCAGCCAAGGGGGAAGAGGGGTTACTGAAGCTTTCTTT. Protein sequence: CASQGGRGVTEAFF.

This clonotype occurred a few times. The chain uses TRBV25-1 and TRBJ2-1; D remains ambiguous. This CDR3 contains 16 residues. With 0 bases removed from V and 0 bases from J, the gap between germline ends came to 9 bases. CDR1 MGHDK and CDR2 SYGVNS come from the germline V gene. The chain's CDR3 is CASSEYLSSSYNEQFF. DNA of the CDR3: TGTGCCAGCAGTGAATATCTCTCCAGCTCCTACAATGAGCAGTTCTTC.

This clonotype was seen repeatedly, ten times or more. The CDR3 sequence: CAWSGGSGDTQYF. The CDR3 DNA sequence: TGTGCCTGGAGTGGAGGGTCGGGGGATACGCAGTATTTT. The chain is built from TRBV30 and TRBJ2-3; possibly TRBD2 for D (5 bases). The V and J ends lost 1 base and 6 bases respectively, with 11 bases between them. The CDR3 loop spans 13 amino acids. Germline-derived CDR1 and CDR2 are GTSNPN and SVGIG (reference sequence).

This clonotype was recorded at least ten times. The J gene is TRBJ1-6, the V gene TRBV5-5; the D is unclear. Germline V gene lookup returns CDR1 SGHKS and CDR2 YYEKEE (reference sequence). V was cut by 0 bases and J by 10 bases, with 5 bases left in between. The CDR3 spans 12 residues. The DNA of the CDR3 is TGTGCCAGCAGCTTGGATCGGTCACCCCTCCACTTT. It yields the protein CASSLDRSPLHF. Filled out from reference TRBV5-5 and TRBJ1-6, the complete variable domain reads DAGVTQSPTHLIKTRGQQVTLRCSPISGHKSVSWYQQVLGQGPQFIFQYYEKEERGRGNFPDRFSARQFPNYSSELNVNALLLGDSALYLCASSLDRSPLHFGNGTRLTVT.

This clonotype was detected ten times or more. The chain joins TRBV20-1 to TRBJ2-7, with TRBD2 identical over 8 bases. Per the germline V gene, CDR1 is DFQATT and CDR2 is SNEGSKA (reference sequence). V dropped 0 bases and J dropped 0; count of bases not matched to a gene: 10. This CDR3 has 17 residues. In nucleotides, the CDR3 is TGCAGTGCTAGAGATAGGACTGCAAGCGGGAGCTCCTACGAGCAGTACTTC. Residues: CSARDRTASGSSYEQYF.

This chain connects TRBV28 to TRBJ2-7; 15 bases align to TRBD2. V shed 7 bases, J shed 5 bases, and the junction held 15 bases outside the gene matches. Germline values: CDR1 MDHEN, CDR2 SYDVKM. The CDR3 is 18 amino acids. Here the CDR3 reads CASNPTVRTSGGAHEQYF. The CDR3 DNA is TGTGCCAGCAACCCAACGGTGAGGACTAGCGGGGGGGCCCACGAGCAGTACTTC.

This clonotype was recorded many times. This chain uses TRBV29-1 with TRBJ1-1; no reliable D call. Germline V lookup: CDR1 SQVTM, CDR2 ANQGSEA. Trimming took 2 bases from V and 2 from J, leaving 9 bases between them. CDR3 length: 13 residues. CDR3 DNA sequence: TGCAGCGTTGAACGTACCTTAAACACTGAAGCTTTCTTT. The encoded protein is CSVERTLNTEAFF.

Ten or more counts support this clonotype. V usage is TRBV28 and J usage is TRBJ2-3; perhaps TRBD2 as D (6 bases). V lost 10 bases and J 1 base, leaving 12 bases between the germline ends. In germline, CDR1 is MDHEN, CDR2 SYDVKM. The CDR3 sequence is 13 residues long. CDR3 in DNA: TGTGCCATATCGGAGGGCCGCACAGATACGCAGTATTTT. It is translated as CAISEGRTDTQYF.

This clonotype was counted many times. The V call is TRBV5-1, the J call TRBJ2-1, with no clear D. Trimming took 0 bases from V and 7 from J, leaving 14 bases between them. This CDR3 is built from 15 residues. Germline-derived CDR1 and CDR2 are SGHRS and YFSETQ. CDR3 residues: CASSLVADPSNEQFF. CDR3 bases: TGCGCCAGCAGCTTGGTTGCGGACCCCTCAAATGAGCAGTTCTTC.

The V and J genes are TRBV28 and TRBJ2-7; D is undetermined. CDR3 length: 15 amino acids. Trimming pared 3 bases from V and 0 bases from J, leaving 12 bases between. CDR1 and CDR2 from the germline V gene are MDHEN and SYDVKM. CDR3 residues: CASSFTSRSSYEQYF. The CDR3, as DNA: TGTGCCAGCAGTTTTACTTCTCGGAGCTCCTACGAGCAGTACTTC.

This clonotype occurred many times. This chain links TRBV27 with TRBJ1-2; 7 nucleotides align to TRBD1. The germline V gene has CDR1 MNHEY and CDR2 SMNVEV (reference sequence). V was clipped by 6 bases and J by 3 bases; unmatched bases: 7. CDR3 size: 14 residues. Here the CDR3 reads CASSRQGGDYGYTF. CDR3 in DNA: TGTGCCAGCAGCCGACAGGGAGGCGACTATGGCTACACCTTC.

The table lists this clonotype with many counts. The chain links TRBV11-2 to TRBJ2-3; no definite D call. Trimming shortened V by 1 base and J by 4 bases, and 3 bases separated the two germline ends. The CDR3 totals 12 residues. Germline V gives CDR1 SGHAT, CDR2 FQNNGV. The CDR3 region is CASSLGSDTQYF. The CDR3 nucleotides read TGTGCCAGCAGCTTAGGGTCAGATACGCAGTATTTT. The full variable domain, with the rest looked up from reference TRBV11-2 and TRBJ2-3, is EAGVAQSPRYKIIEKRQSVAFWCNPISGHATLYWYQQILGQGPKLLIQFQNNGVVDDSQLPKDRFSAERLKGVDSTLKIQPAKLEDSAVYLCASSLGSDTQYFGPGTRLTVL.

The table lists this clonotype with many counts. J is TRBJ1-5 and V is TRBV20-1; TRBD1 might be the D (6 bases). Trimming took 6 bases from V and 4 from J, leaving 10 bases between them. The V gene's germline CDR1 is DFQATT and CDR2 SNEGSKA (reference sequence). This CDR3 comprises 12 residues. CDR3 DNA sequence: TGCAGTGCGTTGCAGGGGAATCAGCCCCAGCATTTT. It codes for CSALQGNQPQHF.

This clonotype was counted ten times or more. The J gene is TRBJ2-5, the V gene TRBV5-1; D gene unclear. Germline V lookup: CDR1 SGHRS, CDR2 YFSETQ. This CDR3 spans 16 amino acids. Trimming pared 0 bases from V and 2 bases from J, leaving 14 bases between. The CDR3 DNA follows: TGCGCCAGCAGCTTGGGCAGAACAAACCAACAAGAGACCCAGTACTTC. Its protein product is CASSLGRTNQQETQYF.

This clonotype occurred many times. The chain joins TRBV29-1 to TRBJ1-2; D might be TRBD1 (5 bases). The CDR3 is 11 amino acids. Germline loops: CDR1 SQVTM, CDR2 ANQGSEA. The V and J ends lost 4 bases and 4 bases respectively, with 7 bases between them. Here the CDR3 DNA reads TGCAGCGTTGGACAGAGCTATGGCTACACCTTC. Its translation: CSVGQSYGYTF.

This clonotype was found many times. The chain links TRBV18 to TRBJ2-1; TRBD1 might be the D (5 bases). The CDR3 is 14 amino acids. Germline CDR1 reads KGHSH; CDR2 reads LQKENI. Trimming left V 5 bases short and J 9 bases short, with 17 bases between. The CDR3 sequence: CASSNQGISSEQFF. DNA of the CDR3: TGTGCCAGCTCAAATCAGGGCATCTCAAGTGAGCAGTTCTTC.

This clonotype was detected only a few times. Being one base from a much bigger clone, this may be a read error. Lacking the conserved final phenylalanine or tryptophan, this CDR3 likely reflects a read error. V is TRBV5-1 and J is TRBJ1-1; D unclear. V was shortened by 0 bases and J by 0 bases, with 18 bases between the two germline ends. The germline gives CDR1 SGHRS, CDR2 YFSETQ. The CDR3 runs 18 residues. This CDR3 reads CASSLAPARVTMNTEAFS. CDR3 nucleotides: TGCGCCAGCAGCTTGGCCCCAGCTCGGGTAACCATGAACACTGAAGCTTTCTCT.

At least ten counts were recorded for this clonotype. This sequence joins TRBV30 and TRBJ1-2; D gene ambiguous. The CDR3 is made up of 15 amino acids. Trimming cost V 0 bases and J 2 bases, with 13 bases left between them. Germline CDR1 and CDR2: GTSNPN and SVGIG (reference sequence). The CDR3 is CAWSVPGGMNYGYTF. The DNA of the CDR3 is TGTGCCTGGAGTGTACCCGGCGGGATGAACTATGGCTACACCTTC.

This clonotype was observed many times. The rearrangement links TRBV7-9 to TRBJ2-3; no clear D. Germline V lookup: CDR1 SEHNR, CDR2 FQNEAQ (reference sequence). Trimming stripped 5 bases from V and 3 bases from J, with 3 bases between. The CDR3 is 11 amino acids. CDR3 in DNA: TGTGCCAGCAGCAAGACAGATACGCAGTATTTT. This encodes CASSKTDTQYF.

This clonotype was detected many times. CDR3 DNA: TGTGCCAGCAGCCAGACTAGCGGGATGAAAAATGAGCAGTTCTTC. Protein sequence: CASSQTSGMKNEQFF. V is TRBV7-2 and J is TRBJ2-1; 11 nucleotides line up with TRBD2. This CDR3 is 15 amino acids long. The germline V gene has CDR1 SGHTA and CDR2 FQGNSA. The V and J ends lost 5 bases and 7 bases, in that order; junction bases with no gene match: 7. The entire variable domain, with the rest obtained from reference TRBV7-2 and TRBJ2-1, is as follows: GAGVSQSPSNKVTEKGKDVELRCDPISGHTALYWYRQSLGQGLEFLIYFQGNSAPDKSGLPSDRFSAERTGGSVSTLTIQRTQQEDSAVYLCASSQTSGMKNEQFFGPGTRLTVL.